This T cell receptor (beta chain) is drawn from a study of blood T cell repertoires in COVID-19. Germline V gene sequence: CDR1 SGDLS, CDR2 YYNGEE. J was trimmed by 2 bases and V by 4 bases; bases with no gene match: 11. There are 16 residues in the CDR3. The assay was immunoSEQ multiplex PCR, and TCRdb's table has in-frame clones only and misses some. The sample includes 200,000 to 250,000 clones, less than 85% of them seen just once. This receptor was obtained from a woman in her 70s with acute or convalescent COVID-19. Sequenced input: peripheral blood. The V gene is TRBV9, the J gene TRBJ2-5; TRBD2 agrees at 7 bases. The CDR3 DNA reads as TGTGCCAGCAGCTCCCGTGGAAGCGGGGCTCAAGAGACCCAGTACTTC. Translating gives CASSSRGSGAQETQYF.